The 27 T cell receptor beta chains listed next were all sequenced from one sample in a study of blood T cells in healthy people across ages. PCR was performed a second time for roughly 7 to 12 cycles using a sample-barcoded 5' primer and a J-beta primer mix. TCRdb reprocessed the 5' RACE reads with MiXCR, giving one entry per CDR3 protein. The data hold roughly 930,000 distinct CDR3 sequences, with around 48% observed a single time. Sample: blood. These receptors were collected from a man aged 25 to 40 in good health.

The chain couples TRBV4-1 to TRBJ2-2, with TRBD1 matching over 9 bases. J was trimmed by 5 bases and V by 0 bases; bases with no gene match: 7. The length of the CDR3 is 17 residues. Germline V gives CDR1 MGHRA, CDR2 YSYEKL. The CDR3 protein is CASSQDRSGTGTGELFF. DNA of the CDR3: TGCGCCAGCAGCCAAGATCGGAGCGGGACAGGGACCGGGGAGCTGTTTTTT.

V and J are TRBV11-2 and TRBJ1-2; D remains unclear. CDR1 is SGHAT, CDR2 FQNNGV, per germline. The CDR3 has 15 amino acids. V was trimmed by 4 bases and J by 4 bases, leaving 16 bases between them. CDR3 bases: TGTGCCAGCAGCTCGGCCCACGGGGAGGCCTATGGCTACACCTTC. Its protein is CASSSAHGEAYGYTF.

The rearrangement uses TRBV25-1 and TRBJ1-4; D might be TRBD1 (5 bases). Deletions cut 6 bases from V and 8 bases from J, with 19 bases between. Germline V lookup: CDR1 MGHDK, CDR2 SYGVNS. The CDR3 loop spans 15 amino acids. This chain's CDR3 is CASSRTGPWVEKLFF. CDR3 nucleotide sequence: TGTGCCAGCAGCCGAACAGGACCGTGGGTCGAAAAACTGTTTTTT.

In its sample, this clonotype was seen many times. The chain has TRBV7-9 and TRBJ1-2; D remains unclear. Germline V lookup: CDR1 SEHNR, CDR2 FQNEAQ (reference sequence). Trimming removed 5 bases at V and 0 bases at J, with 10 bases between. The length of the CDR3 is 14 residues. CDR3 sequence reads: CASSLTRPNYGYTF. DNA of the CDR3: TGTGCCAGCAGCCTAACCCGGCCTAACTATGGCTACACCTTC.

CDR3 region: CASSLELAGGSARSYNEQFF. CDR3 nucleotide sequence: TGTGCCAGCAGCTTAGAACTAGCAGGGGGCTCGGCGCGGTCCTACAATGAGCAGTTCTTC. This chain uses TRBV11-3 with TRBJ2-1; the match to TRBD1 covers 8 bases. J was trimmed by 1 base and V by 0 bases; bases with no gene match: 14. Germline V gene data show CDR1 as SGHNT and CDR2 as YENEEA. The CDR3 is 20 residues long.

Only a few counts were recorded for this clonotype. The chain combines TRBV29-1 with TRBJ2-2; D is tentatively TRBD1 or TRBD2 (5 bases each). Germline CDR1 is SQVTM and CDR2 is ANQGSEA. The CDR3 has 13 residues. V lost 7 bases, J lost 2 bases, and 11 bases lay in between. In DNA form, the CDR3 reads TGCAGCGCCTGGGGGAAAAACACCGGGGAGCTGTTTTTT. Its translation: CSAWGKNTGELFF.

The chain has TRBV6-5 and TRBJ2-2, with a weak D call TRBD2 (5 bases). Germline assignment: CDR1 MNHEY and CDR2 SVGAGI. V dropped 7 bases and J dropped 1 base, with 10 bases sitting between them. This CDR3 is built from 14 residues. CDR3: CASKLAENTGELFF. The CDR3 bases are TGTGCCAGCAAGCTAGCAGAGAACACCGGGGAGCTGTTTTTT.

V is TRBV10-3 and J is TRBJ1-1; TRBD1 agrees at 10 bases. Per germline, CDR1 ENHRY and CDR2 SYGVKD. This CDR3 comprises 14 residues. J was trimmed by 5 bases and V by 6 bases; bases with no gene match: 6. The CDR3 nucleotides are TGTGCCATCAGGCCGACAGGGGGCGAGACTGAAGCTTTCTTT. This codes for CAIRPTGGETEAFF.

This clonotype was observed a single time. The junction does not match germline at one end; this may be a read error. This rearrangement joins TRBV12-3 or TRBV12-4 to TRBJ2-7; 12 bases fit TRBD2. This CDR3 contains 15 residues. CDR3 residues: CASSFPSGRANERYF. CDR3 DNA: TGTGCCAGCAGTTTTCCTAGCGGGAGGGCCAATGAGCGGTACTTC.

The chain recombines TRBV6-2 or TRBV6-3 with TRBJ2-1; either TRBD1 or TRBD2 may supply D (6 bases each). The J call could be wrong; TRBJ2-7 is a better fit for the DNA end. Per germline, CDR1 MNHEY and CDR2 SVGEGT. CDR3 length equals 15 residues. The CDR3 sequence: CASREEGGSYNEQYF. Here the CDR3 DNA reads TGTGCCAGCCGTGAGGAGGGGGGCTCCTACAATGAGCAGTACTTC.

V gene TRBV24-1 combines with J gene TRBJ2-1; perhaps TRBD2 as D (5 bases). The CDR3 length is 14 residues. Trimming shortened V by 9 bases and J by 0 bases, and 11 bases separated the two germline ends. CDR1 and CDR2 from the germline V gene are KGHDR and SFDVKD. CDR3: CATAEGSSYNEQFF. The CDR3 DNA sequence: TGTGCCACCGCCGAGGGCAGCTCCTACAATGAGCAGTTCTTC.

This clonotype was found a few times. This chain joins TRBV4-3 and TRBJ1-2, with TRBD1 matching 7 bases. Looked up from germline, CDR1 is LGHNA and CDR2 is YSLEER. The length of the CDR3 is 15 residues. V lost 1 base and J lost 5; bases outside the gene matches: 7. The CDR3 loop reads CASSQGEGARYGYTF. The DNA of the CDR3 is TGCGCCAGCAGCCAAGGAGAGGGGGCACGATATGGCTACACCTTC.

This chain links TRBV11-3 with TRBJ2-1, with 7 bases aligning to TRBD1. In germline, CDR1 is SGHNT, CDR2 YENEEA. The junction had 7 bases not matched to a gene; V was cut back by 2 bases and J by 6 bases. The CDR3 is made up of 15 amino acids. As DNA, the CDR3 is TGTGCCAGCAGCTTAAGGGGGCAGGGTGGCAATGAGCAGTTCTTC. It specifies CASSLRGQGGNEQFF.

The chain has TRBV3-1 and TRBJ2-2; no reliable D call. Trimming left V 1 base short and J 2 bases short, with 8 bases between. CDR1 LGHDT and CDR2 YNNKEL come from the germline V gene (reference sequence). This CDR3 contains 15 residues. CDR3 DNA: TGTGCCAGCAGCCAAGTTACTACCAACACCGGGGAGCTGTTTTTT. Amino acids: CASSQVTTNTGELFF.

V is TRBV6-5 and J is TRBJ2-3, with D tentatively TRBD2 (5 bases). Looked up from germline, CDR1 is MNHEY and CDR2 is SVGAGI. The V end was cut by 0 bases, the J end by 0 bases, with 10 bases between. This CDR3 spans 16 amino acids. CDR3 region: CASSYSPPGSTDTQYF. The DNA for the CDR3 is TGTGCCAGCAGTTACTCCCCCCCGGGAAGCACAGATACGCAGTATTTT.

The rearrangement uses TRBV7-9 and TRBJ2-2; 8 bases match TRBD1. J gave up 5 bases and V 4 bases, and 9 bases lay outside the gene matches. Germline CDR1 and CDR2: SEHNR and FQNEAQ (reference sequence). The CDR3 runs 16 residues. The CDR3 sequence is CASSWSGQGETGELFF. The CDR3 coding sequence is TGTGCCAGCAGCTGGAGCGGACAGGGAGAAACCGGGGAGCTGTTTTTT.

CDR3 DNA sequence: TGTGCCAGCAGCTTACTGGCCGAGGGCTATGGCTACACCTTC. Amino acids: CASSLLAEGYGYTF. The rearrangement links TRBV13 to TRBJ1-2; D gene ambiguous. Per germline, CDR1 PRHDT and CDR2 FYEKMQ (reference sequence). V lost 2 bases and J lost 4, with 11 bases in between. CDR3 size: 14 residues.

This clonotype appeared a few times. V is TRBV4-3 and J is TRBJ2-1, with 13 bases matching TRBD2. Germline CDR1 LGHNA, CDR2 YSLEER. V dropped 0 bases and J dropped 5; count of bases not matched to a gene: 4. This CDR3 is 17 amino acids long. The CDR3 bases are TGCGCCAGCAGCCAAGAGCTAACTAGCGGGGGGGACAATGAGCAGTTCTTC. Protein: CASSQELTSGGDNEQFF.

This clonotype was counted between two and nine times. The CDR3 region is CSADPTSGDGRKTQYF. CDR3 sequence (DNA): TGCAGTGCGGACCCGACTAGCGGGGATGGGAGGAAGACCCAGTACTTC. This rearrangement joins TRBV20-1 to TRBJ2-5; TRBD2 aligns across 11 bases. The V segment lost 6 bases and the J segment 6 bases; nucleotides outside the gene matches: 15. The CDR3 loop spans 16 amino acids. Germline CDR1 reads DFQATT; CDR2 reads SNEGSKA (reference sequence).

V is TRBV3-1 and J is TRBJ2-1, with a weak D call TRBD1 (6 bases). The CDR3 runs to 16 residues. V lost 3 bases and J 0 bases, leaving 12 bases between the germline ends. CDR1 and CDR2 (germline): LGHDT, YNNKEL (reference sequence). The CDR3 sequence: CASSHTGQTSYNEQFF. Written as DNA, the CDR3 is TGTGCCAGCAGCCACACAGGGCAAACCTCCTACAATGAGCAGTTCTTC.

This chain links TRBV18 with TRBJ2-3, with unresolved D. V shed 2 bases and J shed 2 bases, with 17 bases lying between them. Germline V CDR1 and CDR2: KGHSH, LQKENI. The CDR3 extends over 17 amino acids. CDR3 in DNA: TGTGCCAGCTCACCAAGGATACAGAACACTCCCACAGATACGCAGTATTTT. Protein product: CASSPRIQNTPTDTQYF.

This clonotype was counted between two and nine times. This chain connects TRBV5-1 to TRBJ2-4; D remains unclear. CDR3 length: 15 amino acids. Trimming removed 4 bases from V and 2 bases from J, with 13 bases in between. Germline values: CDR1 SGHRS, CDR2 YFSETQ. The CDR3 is CASSMDRLTKNIQYF. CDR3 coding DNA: TGCGCCAGCAGCATGGACCGCTTGACCAAAAACATTCAGTACTTC.

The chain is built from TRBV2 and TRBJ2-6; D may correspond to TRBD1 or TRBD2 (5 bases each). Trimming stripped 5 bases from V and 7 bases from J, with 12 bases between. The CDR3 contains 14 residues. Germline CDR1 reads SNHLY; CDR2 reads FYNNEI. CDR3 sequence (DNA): TGTGCCAGCAGTCCGGGGCTAATAGCCAACGTCCTGACTTTC. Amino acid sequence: CASSPGLIANVLTF. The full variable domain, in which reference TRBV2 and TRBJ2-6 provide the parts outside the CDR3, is EPEVTQTPSHQVTQMGQEVILRCVPISNHLYFYWYRQILGQKVEFLVSFYNNEISEKSEIFDDQFSVERPDGSNFTLKIRSTKLEDSAMYFCASSPGLIANVLTFGAGSRLTVL.

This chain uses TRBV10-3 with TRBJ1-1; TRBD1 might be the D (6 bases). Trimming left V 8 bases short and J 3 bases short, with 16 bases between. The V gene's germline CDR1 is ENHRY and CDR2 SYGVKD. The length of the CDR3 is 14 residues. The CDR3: CAIGVGGRDTEAFF. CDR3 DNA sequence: TGTGCCATCGGAGTCGGGGGGCGTGACACTGAAGCTTTCTTT.

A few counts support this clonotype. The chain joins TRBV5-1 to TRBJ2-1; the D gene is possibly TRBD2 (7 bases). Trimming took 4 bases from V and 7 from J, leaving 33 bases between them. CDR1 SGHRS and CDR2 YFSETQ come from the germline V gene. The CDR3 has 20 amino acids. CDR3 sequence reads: CASSVVGGAILVGVRNEQFF. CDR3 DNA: TGCGCCAGCAGCGTAGTAGGGGGGGCGATTTTAGTTGGAGTCCGAAATGAGCAGTTCTTC.

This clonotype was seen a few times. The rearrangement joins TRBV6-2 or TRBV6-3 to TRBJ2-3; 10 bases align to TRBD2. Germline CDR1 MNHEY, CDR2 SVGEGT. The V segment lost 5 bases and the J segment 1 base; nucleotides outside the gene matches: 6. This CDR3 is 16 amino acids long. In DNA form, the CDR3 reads TGTGCCAGCAGTCGAGACGGGACTAGCGGCACAGATACGCAGTATTTT. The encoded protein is CASSRDGTSGTDTQYF.

The CDR3 loop is CAISEGVGAYYEQYF. CDR3 in DNA: TGTGCCATCAGTGAAGGAGTTGGGGCCTACTACGAGCAGTACTTC. This rearrangement joins TRBV10-3 to TRBJ2-4; D is perhaps TRBD1 (5 bases). The J call may be incorrect, as the DNA end agrees better with TRBJ2-7. CDR1 and CDR2 (germline): ENHRY, SYGVKD. The CDR3 is 15 residues long.